This record concerns one T cell receptor (beta chain) sequence. The CDR3 is made up of 15 amino acids. V dropped 5 bases and J dropped 5 bases, with 16 bases sitting between them. Germline loops: CDR1 SEHNR, CDR2 FQNEAQ (reference sequence). This specimen belongs to a study of T cell changes during pregnancy in multiple sclerosis. Produced via immunoSEQ multiplex PCR; TCRdb's table is partial and in-frame only. Counted here are approximately 100,000 clones, about 94% occurring once; the ten biggest clones make up 0.9%. The J gene is TRBJ2-1, the V gene TRBV7-9; the D gene is possibly TRBD1 (5 bases). The sequences come from peripheral blood, collected before pregnancy. The receptor's source is a female donor with multiple sclerosis, enrolled in a pregnancy study. CDR3 sequence: CASSKGEVGDNEQFF. The CDR3 DNA reads as TGTGCCAGCAGCAAAGGGGAAGTAGGTGACAATGAGCAGTTCTTC.